This TCR beta chain was captured in a study of spatial heterogeneity in lung cancer. Study information: Raw-read counts averaged over ten per unique TCR and UMI combination.

The time point: blood at routine non-recurrence follow-up after resection. Tumor, nontumor lung or frozen PBMC supplied whole RNA that was sequenced unsorted. This CDR3 has 15 amino acids. Trimming removed 5 bases from V and 2 bases from J; junction bases left unmatched: 8. Germline lookup yields CDR1 MDHEN and CDR2 SYDVKM. The sample holds many counts of this clonotype. TCRdb processed the 5' RACE reads anew with MiXCR; each CDR3 protein has one entry. Of around 110,000 distinct CDR3 sequences listed, more than 10% are singletons. The sample in question was PBMCs, obtained at follow-up. The sequence derives from a male donor with early-stage non-small cell lung cancer. This rearrangement joins TRBV28 to TRBJ1-2, with 7 bases fitting TRBD1. DNA of the CDR3: TGTGCCAGCAGTCTTCTCGACAGGGTAAACTATGGCTACACCTTC. The encoded protein is CASSLLDRVNYGYTF.